This TCR beta chain was documented in a study of technical replicates of blood from a handful of donors. This clone was picked up one time. The CDR3 is 13 amino acids. Trimming cost V 7 bases and J 5 bases, with 14 bases left between them. Per germline, CDR1 MNHNS and CDR2 SASEGT. Measured with immunoSEQ multiplex PCR; TCRdb has only the in-frame clones, and not every one. The table records tens of thousands of clones, 93% of them present only once. The sample taken for sequencing was T cells isolated from PBMCs. This receptor was taken from a human donor in good health. The chain carries TRBV6-1 and TRBJ1-2; D gene unclear. The chain's CDR3 is CASNAARWYGYTF. CDR3 in DNA: TGTGCCAGCAACGCGGCCCGTTGGTATGGCTACACCTTC.